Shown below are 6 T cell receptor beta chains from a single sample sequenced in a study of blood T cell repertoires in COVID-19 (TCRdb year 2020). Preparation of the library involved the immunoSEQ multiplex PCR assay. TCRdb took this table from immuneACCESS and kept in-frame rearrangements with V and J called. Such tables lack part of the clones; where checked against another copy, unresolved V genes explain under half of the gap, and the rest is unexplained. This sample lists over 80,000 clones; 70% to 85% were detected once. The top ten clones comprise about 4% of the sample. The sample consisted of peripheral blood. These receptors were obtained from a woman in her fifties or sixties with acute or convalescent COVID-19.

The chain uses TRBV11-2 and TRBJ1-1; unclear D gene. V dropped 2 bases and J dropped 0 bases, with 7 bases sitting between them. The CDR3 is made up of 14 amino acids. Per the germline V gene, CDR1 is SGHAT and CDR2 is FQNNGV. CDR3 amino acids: CASSLYEVNTEAFF. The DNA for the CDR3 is TGTGCCAGCAGCTTATATGAGGTGAACACTGAAGCTTTCTTT.

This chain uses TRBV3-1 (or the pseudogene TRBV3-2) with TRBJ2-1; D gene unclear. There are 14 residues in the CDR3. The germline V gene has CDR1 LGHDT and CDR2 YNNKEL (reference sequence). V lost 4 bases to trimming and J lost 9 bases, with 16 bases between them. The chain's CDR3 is CASSPPGGSLEQFF. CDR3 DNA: TGTGCCAGCAGCCCCCCCGGCGGTAGCCTTGAGCAGTTCTTC.

Here the CDR3 reads CASSPIRGQGNEKLFF. The DNA of the CDR3 is TGTGCCAGCAGCCCCATCCGGGGACAGGGGAATGAAAAACTGTTTTTT. The V call is TRBV16, the J call TRBJ1-4, with TRBD1 matching 10 bases. After removal of 4 bases from V and 5 bases from J, the junction contained 7 bases not matched to a gene. This CDR3 comprises 16 residues. Germline assignment: CDR1 KGHSY and CDR2 FQNENV.

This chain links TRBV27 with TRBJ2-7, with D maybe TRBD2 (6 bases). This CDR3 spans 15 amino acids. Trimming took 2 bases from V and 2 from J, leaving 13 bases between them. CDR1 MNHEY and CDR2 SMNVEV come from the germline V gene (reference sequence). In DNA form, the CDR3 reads TGTGCCAGCAGTTTAAAGGGACTCGCCCCCTACGAGCAGTACTTC. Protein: CASSLKGLAPYEQYF.

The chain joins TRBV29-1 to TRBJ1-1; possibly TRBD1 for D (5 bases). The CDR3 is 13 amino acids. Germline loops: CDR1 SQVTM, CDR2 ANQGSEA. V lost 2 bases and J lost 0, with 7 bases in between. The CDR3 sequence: CSVEKQVNTEAFF. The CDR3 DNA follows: TGCAGCGTTGAAAAACAGGTGAACACTGAAGCTTTCTTT.

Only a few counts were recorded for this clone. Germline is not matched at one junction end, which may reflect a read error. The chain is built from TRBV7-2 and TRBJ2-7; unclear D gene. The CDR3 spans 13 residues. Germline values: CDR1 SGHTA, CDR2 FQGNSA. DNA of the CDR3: TGTGCCAGCACCTTAGTAAGCCGGGACGAGCAGTACTTC. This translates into CASTLVSRDEQYF.